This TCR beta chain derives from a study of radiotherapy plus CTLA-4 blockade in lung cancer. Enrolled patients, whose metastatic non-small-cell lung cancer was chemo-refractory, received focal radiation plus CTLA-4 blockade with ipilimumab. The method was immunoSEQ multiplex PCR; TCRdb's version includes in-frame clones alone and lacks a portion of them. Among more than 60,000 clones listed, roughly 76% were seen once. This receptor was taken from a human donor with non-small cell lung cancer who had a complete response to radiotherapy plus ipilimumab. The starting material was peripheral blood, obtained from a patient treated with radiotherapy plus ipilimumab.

CDR3 sequence (DNA): TGTGCCAGCAGCTTAGGGGGCGCTAGCGGAGGGAATGAGCAGTTCTTC. Translated: CASSLGGASGGNEQFF. The V and J genes are TRBV7-8 and TRBJ2-1; 7 bases align to TRBD2. Losses at the gene ends were 1 base for V and 7 bases for J; bases not matched to a gene: 10. Germline CDR1 SGHVS, CDR2 FQNEAQ. The CDR3 is made up of 16 amino acids.